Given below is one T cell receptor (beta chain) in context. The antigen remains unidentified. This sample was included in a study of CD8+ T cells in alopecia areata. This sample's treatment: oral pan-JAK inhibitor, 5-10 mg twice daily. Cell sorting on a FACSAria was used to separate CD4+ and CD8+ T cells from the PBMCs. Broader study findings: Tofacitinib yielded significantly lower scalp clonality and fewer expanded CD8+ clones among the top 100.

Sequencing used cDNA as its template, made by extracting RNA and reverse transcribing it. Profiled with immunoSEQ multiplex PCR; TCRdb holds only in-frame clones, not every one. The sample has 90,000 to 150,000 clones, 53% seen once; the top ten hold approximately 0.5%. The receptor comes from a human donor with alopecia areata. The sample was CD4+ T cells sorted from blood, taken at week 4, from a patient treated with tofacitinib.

The CDR3 DNA reads TGCAGCGTCGGAGGGAGCGGGGGAGGCACAGATACGCAGTATTTT. This encodes CSVGGSGGGTDTQYF. The chain combines TRBV29-1 with TRBJ2-3; TRBD2 matches 8 bases. The trim removed 6 bases at V and 1 base at J, leaving 9 bases unmatched. CDR1 is SQVTM and CDR2 is ANQGSEA in the germline V gene. The CDR3 covers 15 residues.